The 22 T cell receptor beta chains in this list originate from one sample, sequenced in a study of OX40 agonist ivuxolimab in advanced cancers. This table comes from immunoSEQ multiplex PCR, and its TCRdb copy is limited to in-frame clones, with some not included. The sample shows 75,000 to 100,000 clones, around 86% of them seen only once. Material: CD4+ or CD8+ T cells sorted from blood, obtained in a trial of the OX40 agonist ivuxolimab. The receptors originated from an adult with an advanced solid tumor such as melanoma, head and neck, liver or kidney cancer.

The DNA of the CDR3 is TGTGCCTGGAGTTCTTCCCTGACAGGGGGTTATGGAAACACCATATATTTT. Translating it yields CAWSSSLTGGYGNTIYF. The V call is TRBV30, the J call TRBJ1-3; 9 bases match TRBD1. The V gene's germline CDR1 is GTSNPN and CDR2 SVGIG (reference sequence). The V and J ends lost 2 bases and 3 bases, in that order; junction bases with no gene match: 11. The CDR3 sequence is 17 residues long.

The chain joins TRBV11-3 to TRBJ2-3; TRBD1 matches at 11 bases. V dropped 5 bases and J dropped 5; count of bases not matched to a gene: 6. The CDR3 is 15 amino acids. Per the germline V gene, CDR1 is SGHNT and CDR2 is YENEEA. This CDR3 reads CASSPGQGAGDTQYF. The DNA of the CDR3 is TGTGCCAGCAGCCCCGGACAGGGGGCGGGAGATACGCAGTATTTT.

V gene TRBV7-2 combines with J gene TRBJ2-1; D possibly uses TRBD1 or TRBD2 (5 bases each). The CDR3 runs 11 residues. The ends were cut back, 8 bases at V and 13 bases at J, with 15 bases in the middle. Germline V gene sequence: CDR1 SGHTA, CDR2 FQGNSA. CDR3 coding DNA: TGTGCCAGCGGGACGCCCGGGGCACAGTTCTTC. Amino acids: CASGTPGAQFF.

This chain uses TRBV28 with TRBJ1-2; a weak D match, TRBD1 (5 bases). Looked up from germline, CDR1 is MDHEN and CDR2 is SYDVKM. V dropped 5 bases and J dropped 4 bases, with 17 bases sitting between them. The CDR3 runs 15 residues. The CDR3 coding sequence is TGTGCCAGCAGTCCAACCTCGACAGTAGTCTATGGCTACACCTTC. Protein: CASSPTSTVVYGYTF.

The J gene is TRBJ1-3, the V gene TRBV18, with D possibly TRBD1 on 6 matching bases. This CDR3 is built from 15 residues. The V and J ends lost 2 bases and 4 bases respectively, with 12 bases between them. From germline, CDR1 is KGHSH and CDR2 LQKENI. DNA of the CDR3: TGTGCCAGCTCACCAGGGGGGGCCGTCGGAAACACCATATATTTT. This gives the protein CASSPGGAVGNTIYF. The full variable domain, rest sourced from reference TRBV18 and TRBJ1-3, is NAGVMQNPRHLVRRRGQEARLRCSPMKGHSHVYWYRQLPEEGLKFMVYLQKENIIDESGMPKERFSAEFPKEGPSILRIQQVVRGDSAAYFCASSPGGAVGNTIYFGEGSWLTVV.

The CDR3 protein is CASSIQGKSETQYF. CDR3 nucleotide sequence: TGTGCCAGTAGTATTCAGGGGAAGTCAGAGACCCAGTACTTC. The chain is built from TRBV19 and TRBJ2-5; maybe TRBD1 (6 bases). The length of the CDR3 is 14 residues. Germline loops: CDR1 LNHDA, CDR2 SQIVND (reference sequence). Trimming took 3 bases from V and 4 from J, leaving 12 bases between them.

This clone occurred once. The genes are TRBV11-2 and TRBJ2-1, with a possible D match to TRBD1 (5 bases). CDR3 length equals 18 residues. V lost 4 bases to trimming and J lost 4 bases, with 23 bases between them. Germline lookup yields CDR1 SGHAT and CDR2 FQNNGV. CDR3: CASSSRGRQGTVYNEQFF. CDR3 nucleotides: TGTGCCAGCAGCTCCCGAGGCAGGCAGGGTACTGTTTACAATGAGCAGTTCTTC.

This clone has more than one count but fewer than ten. This chain connects TRBV28 to TRBJ1-2; no reliable D call. The CDR3 sequence is 13 residues long. Germline lookup yields CDR1 MDHEN and CDR2 SYDVKM. Between the trimmed V and J ends, which lost 3 bases and 5 bases, there was a span of 10 bases. The CDR3 protein is CASSFGQGYGYTF. The DNA for the CDR3 is TGTGCCAGCAGTTTTGGTCAAGGGTATGGCTACACCTTC.

The V gene is TRBV7-2, the J gene TRBJ2-2; D perhaps matches TRBD1 (5 bases). The length of the CDR3 is 14 residues. V lost 8 bases and J 0 bases, leaving 10 bases between the germline ends. Germline V CDR1 and CDR2: SGHTA, FQGNSA. The CDR3 nucleotides are TGTGCCAGCCGACAGTTCGCGAACACCGGGGAGCTGTTTTTT. Its protein is CASRQFANTGELFF.

This clone appeared a single time. The chain uses TRBV7-2 and TRBJ1-1; 7 bases match TRBD1. J gave up 1 base and V 6 bases, and 2 bases lay outside the gene matches. This CDR3 comprises 13 residues. Germline V gene lookup returns CDR1 SGHTA and CDR2 FQGNSA. CDR3 DNA sequence: TGTGCCAGCAGTAGGACAGGGAACACTGAAGCTTTCTTT. It encodes CASSRTGNTEAFF. Supplemented by reference TRBV7-2 and TRBJ1-1, the full variable domain reads GAGVSQSPSNKVTEKGKDVELRCDPISGHTALYWYRQSLGQGLEFLIYFQGNSAPDKSGLPSDRFSAERTGGSVSTLTIQRTQQEDSAVYLCASSRTGNTEAFFGQGTRLTVV.

V and J are TRBV6-5 and TRBJ2-1; no clear D. Per germline, CDR1 MNHEY and CDR2 SVGAGI. V was trimmed by 1 base and J by 3 bases, leaving 7 bases between them. The CDR3 has 14 residues. The CDR3 DNA follows: TGTGCCAGCAGTTACTTGCGAGGCTACAATGAGCAGTTCTTC. Residues: CASSYLRGYNEQFF.

The chain couples TRBV28 to TRBJ1-5, with D possibly matching TRBD1 (5 bases). This CDR3 comprises 13 residues. In germline, CDR1 is MDHEN, CDR2 SYDVKM. Trimming removed 7 bases at V and 6 bases at J, with 13 bases between. The chain's CDR3 is CASTLGTGQPQHF. The CDR3 coding sequence is TGTGCCAGCACCTTGGGGACCGGTCAGCCCCAGCATTTT.

V gene TRBV10-1 combines with J gene TRBJ1-2; TRBD1 aligns across 7 bases. Looked up from germline, CDR1 is WNHNN and CDR2 is SYGVQD (reference sequence). The V and J ends lost 3 bases and 5 bases, in that order; junction bases with no gene match: 3. The CDR3 totals 13 residues. The CDR3 loop is CASSEAGGYGYTF. The CDR3 coding sequence is TGCGCCAGCAGTGAAGCAGGGGGTTATGGCTACACCTTC.

The chain couples TRBV21-1 to TRBJ2-1; TRBD1 is the table's D call, not checked against the DNA. TRBV21-1 corresponds to a pseudogene. The CDR3 totals 18 residues. In nucleotides, the CDR3 is TGTGCCAGCAGCAGCGGCTCGCGACAGGGGGGCTCCTACAATGAGCAGTTCTTC. Amino acid sequence: CASSSGSRQGGSYNEQFF.

V gene TRBV28 combines with J gene TRBJ1-2; TRBD1 agrees at 12 bases. The V segment lost 5 bases and the J segment 5 bases; nucleotides outside the gene matches: 18. Germline V CDR1 and CDR2: MDHEN, SYDVKM. The CDR3 is 19 amino acids. The CDR3 sequence: CASSVPPGTGGRKAYGYTF. For the CDR3, the DNA is TGTGCCAGCAGTGTCCCACCCGGGACAGGGGGCCGTAAAGCATATGGCTACACCTTC.

The V and J genes are TRBV27 and TRBJ2-7, with a possible D match to TRBD1 (6 bases). The V gene lost 2 bases and the J gene lost 2 bases, with 13 bases spanning the gap. This CDR3 has 15 residues. CDR1 is MNHEY, CDR2 SMNVEV, per germline (reference sequence). CDR3 amino acids: CASSLKPTGPYEQYV. CDR3 nucleotide sequence: TGTGCCAGCAGTTTAAAACCAACAGGGCCCTACGAGCAGTACGTC.

The V and J genes are TRBV2 and TRBJ1-1; D perhaps matches TRBD1 (5 bases). The CDR3 loop spans 14 amino acids. The V gene's germline CDR1 is SNHLY and CDR2 FYNNEI. V shed 7 bases and J shed 2 bases, with 14 bases lying between them. The CDR3 loop is CASIYTGGNTEAFF. DNA of the CDR3: TGTGCCAGCATTTATACTGGGGGTAACACTGAAGCTTTCTTT.

The V and J genes are TRBV11-3 and TRBJ2-1; 8 positions agree with TRBD1. The CDR3 is 15 amino acids. The germline V gene encodes CDR1 SGHNT and CDR2 YENEEA. The junction had 8 bases not matched to a gene; V was cut back by 6 bases and J by 4 bases. The CDR3 loop is CASSPGGGRYNEQFF. The CDR3 DNA is TGTGCCAGCAGTCCAGGGGGCGGAAGGTACAATGAGCAGTTCTTC.

This clone is a singleton in its sample. The chain couples TRBV2 to TRBJ2-7, with D hard to call. From germline, CDR1 is SNHLY and CDR2 FYNNEI. V lost 6 bases and J lost 3, with 9 bases in between. CDR3 size: 12 residues. The chain's CDR3 is CASRAELYEQYF. DNA of the CDR3: TGTGCCAGCAGGGCGGAGCTCTACGAGCAGTACTTC.

This chain joins TRBV14 and TRBJ2-1; D perhaps matches TRBD2 (6 bases). The V gene's germline CDR1 is SGHDN and CDR2 FVKESK. The V gene lost 2 bases and the J gene lost 11 bases, with 19 bases spanning the gap. The CDR3 runs to 15 residues. For the CDR3, the DNA is TGTGCCAGCAGCCAATTGGAAGGAAGGACTACCAAGCAGTTCTTC. It translates to CASSQLEGRTTKQFF.

The chain employs TRBV29-1 and TRBJ1-1, with 11 bases lining up with TRBD1. V dropped 7 bases and J dropped 3; count of bases not matched to a gene: 16. Germline V gene sequence: CDR1 SQVTM, CDR2 ANQGSEA. The CDR3 runs 17 residues. Here the CDR3 DNA reads TGCAGCGCCGGGGGACAGGGGGATTTAGCCTCATACACTGAAGCTTTCTTT. It specifies CSAGGQGDLASYTEAFF.

The V gene is TRBV19, the J gene TRBJ1-1; D call uncertain. Trimming stripped 2 bases from V and 0 bases from J, with 4 bases between. Germline-derived CDR1 and CDR2 are LNHDA and SQIVND (reference sequence). The length of the CDR3 is 13 residues. CDR3 region: CASSIQLNTEAFF. The CDR3 DNA reads TGTGCCAGTAGTATACAACTGAACACTGAAGCTTTCTTT. The complete variable domain, with remaining parts taken from reference TRBV19 and TRBJ1-1, reads DGGITQSPKYLFRKEGQNVTLSCEQNLNHDAMYWYRQDPGQGLRLIYYSQIVNDFQKGDIAEGYSVSREKKESFPLTVTSAQKNPTAFYLCASSIQLNTEAFFGQGTRLTVV.